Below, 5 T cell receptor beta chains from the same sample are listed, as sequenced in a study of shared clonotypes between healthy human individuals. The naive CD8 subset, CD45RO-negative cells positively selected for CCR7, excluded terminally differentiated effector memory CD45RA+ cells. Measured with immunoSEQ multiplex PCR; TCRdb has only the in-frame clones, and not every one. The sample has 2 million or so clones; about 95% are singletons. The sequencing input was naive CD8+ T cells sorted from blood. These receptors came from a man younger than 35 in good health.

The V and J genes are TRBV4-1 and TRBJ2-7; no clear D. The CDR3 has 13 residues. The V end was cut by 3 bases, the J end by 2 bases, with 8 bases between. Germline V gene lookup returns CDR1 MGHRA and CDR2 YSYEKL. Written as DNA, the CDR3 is TGCGCCAGCAGCCAGATACAGACCTACGAGCAGTACTTC. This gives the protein CASSQIQTYEQYF.

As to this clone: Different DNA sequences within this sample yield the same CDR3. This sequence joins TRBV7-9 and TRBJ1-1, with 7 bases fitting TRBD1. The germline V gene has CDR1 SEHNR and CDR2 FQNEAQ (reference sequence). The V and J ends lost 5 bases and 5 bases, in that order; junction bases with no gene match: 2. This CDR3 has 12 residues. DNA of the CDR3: TGTGCCAGCAGCCAGGGGGGGACTGAAGCTTTCTTT. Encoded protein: CASSQGGTEAFF.

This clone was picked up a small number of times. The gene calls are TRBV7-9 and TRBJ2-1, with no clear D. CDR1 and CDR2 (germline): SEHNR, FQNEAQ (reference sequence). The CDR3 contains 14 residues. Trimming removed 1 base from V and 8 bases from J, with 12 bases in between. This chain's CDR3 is CASSLDGSIDEQFF. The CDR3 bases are TGTGCCAGCAGCTTAGACGGGTCTATTGATGAGCAGTTCTTC.

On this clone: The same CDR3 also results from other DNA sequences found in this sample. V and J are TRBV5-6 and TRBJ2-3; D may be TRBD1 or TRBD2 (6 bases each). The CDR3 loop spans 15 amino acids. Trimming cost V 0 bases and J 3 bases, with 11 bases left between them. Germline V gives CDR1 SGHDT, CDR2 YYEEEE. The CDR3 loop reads CASSLGGGGTDTQYF. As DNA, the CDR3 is TGTGCCAGCAGCTTGGGCGGAGGGGGGACAGATACGCAGTATTTT.

The CDR3 region is CASTYGGDTEAFF. DNA of the CDR3: TGTGCCAGCACCTACGGTGGGGACACTGAAGCTTTCTTT. V and J are TRBV6-6 and TRBJ1-1; D ambiguous. This CDR3 contains 13 residues. V lost 7 bases and J 3 bases, leaving 12 bases between the germline ends. Germline CDR1 MNHNY, CDR2 SVGAGI (reference sequence).